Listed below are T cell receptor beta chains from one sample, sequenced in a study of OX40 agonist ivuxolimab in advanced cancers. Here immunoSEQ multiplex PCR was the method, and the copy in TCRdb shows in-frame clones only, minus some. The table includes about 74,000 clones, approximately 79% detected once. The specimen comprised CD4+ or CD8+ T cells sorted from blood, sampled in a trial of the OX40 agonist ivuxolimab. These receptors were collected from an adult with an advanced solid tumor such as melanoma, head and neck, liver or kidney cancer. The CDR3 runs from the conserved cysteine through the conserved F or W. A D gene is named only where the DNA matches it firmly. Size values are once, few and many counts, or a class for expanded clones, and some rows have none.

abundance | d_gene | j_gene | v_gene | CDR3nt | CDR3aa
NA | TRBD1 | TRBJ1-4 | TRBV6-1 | TGTGCCAGCAGTGCACAGGGGGTTAATGAAAAACTGTTTTTT | CASSAQGVNEKLFF
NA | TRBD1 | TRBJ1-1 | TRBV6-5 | TGTGCCAGCAGTTATCAGTGGACAGGGAACACTGAAGCTTTCTTT | CASSYQWTGNTEAFF
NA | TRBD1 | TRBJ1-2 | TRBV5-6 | TGTGCCAGCAGCATGACAGGGGACGGCTACACCTTC | CASSMTGDGYTF
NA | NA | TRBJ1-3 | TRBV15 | TGTGCCACCAGCAGAGATTCGGGAAACACCATATATTTT | CATSRDSGNTIYF
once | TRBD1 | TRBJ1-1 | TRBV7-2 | TGTGCCAGCAGCTCCGGGACAGGGCGGACTGAAGCTTTCTTT | CASSSGTGRTEAFF
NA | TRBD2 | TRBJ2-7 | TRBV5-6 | TGTGCCAGCAGCTCATTCATGCGGGAGGCCAACTTC | CASSSFMREANF
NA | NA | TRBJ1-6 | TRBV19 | TGTGCCAGTAGTATAGGGGCGCAGGGGACACCCCTCCACTTT | CASSIGAQGTPLHF
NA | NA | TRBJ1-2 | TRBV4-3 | TGCGCCAGCAGCCGCGGAGGGGGCTACACCTTC | CASSRGGGYTF
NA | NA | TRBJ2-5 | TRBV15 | TGTGCCACCAGCAGCCCGCGGGTACAAGAGACCCAGTACTTC | CATSSPRVQETQYF
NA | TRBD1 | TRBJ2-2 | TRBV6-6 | TGTGCCAGCAGTTACTACACAGGGGCCAACACCGGGGAGCTGTTTTTT | CASSYYTGANTGELFF
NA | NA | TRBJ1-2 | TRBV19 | TGTGCCAGAACCTTTTATGGCTACACCTTC | CARTFYGYTF
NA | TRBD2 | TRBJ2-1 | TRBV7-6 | TGTGCCAGCAGCTCCTCTAGCGGGAGTTGGAATGAGCAGTTCTTC | CASSSSSGSWNEQFF
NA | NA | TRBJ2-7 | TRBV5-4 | TGTGCCAGCAGCGGGCGGTTCTCCTACGAGCAGTACTTC | CASSGRFSYEQYF
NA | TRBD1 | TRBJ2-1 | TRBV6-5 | TGTGCCAGCAGTCAGGACAGGGTAACCTACAATGAGCAGTTCTTC | CASSQDRVTYNEQFF
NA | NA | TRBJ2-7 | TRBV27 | TGTGCCAGCAGCCCTGGTCTAGCCCGCTCCTACGAGCAGTACTTC | CASSPGLARSYEQYF
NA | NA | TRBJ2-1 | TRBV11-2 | TGTGCCAGCAGCTTAGGACAGTACAATGAGCAGTTCTTC | CASSLGQYNEQFF
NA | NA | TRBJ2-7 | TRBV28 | TGTGCCAGCAGTTCTAAGCCGCGGCAGCAGTACTTC | CASSSKPRQQYF
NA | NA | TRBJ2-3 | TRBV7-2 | TGTGCCAGCAGTCCTCACCGGACACTCACAGATACGCAGTATTTT | CASSPHRTLTDTQYF
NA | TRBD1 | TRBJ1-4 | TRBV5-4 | TGTGCCAGCACCATAGATGGGCAGGGGGCGCCCAATGAAAAACTGTTTTTT | CASTIDGQGAPNEKLFF
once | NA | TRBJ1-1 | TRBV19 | TGTGCCAGTAGTGGTTGGGGCAGTGTTACTGAAGCTTTCTTT | CASSGWGSVTEAFF
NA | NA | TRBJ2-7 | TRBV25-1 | TGTGCCAGCAGTGAAGAAGAGGGGTCATCCTACGAGCAGTACTTC | CASSEEEGSSYEQYF
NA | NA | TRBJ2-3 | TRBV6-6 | TGTGCCAGCAGAACAGGGCAAATCACAGATACGCAGTATTTT | CASRTGQITDTQYF
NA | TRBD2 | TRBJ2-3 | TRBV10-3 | TGTGCCACCGGACTAGCGGGACGAGATACGCAGTATTTT | CATGLAGRDTQYF
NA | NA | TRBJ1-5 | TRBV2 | TGTGCCAGCAGTCCCCAGGATCTTGGCAATCAGCCCCAGCATTTT | CASSPQDLGNQPQHF
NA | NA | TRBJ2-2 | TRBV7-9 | TGTGCCAGCAGCACCCCGGGGGAGGCCCGAGGGGAGCTGTTTTTT | CASSTPGEARGELFF
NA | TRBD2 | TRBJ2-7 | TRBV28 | TGTGCCAGCAGTGGGAGACTAGCGGGACTTCGGGAGCAGTACTTC | CASSGRLAGLREQYF
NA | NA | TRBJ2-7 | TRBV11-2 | TGTGCCAGCACCTCCCCAGCCTCCTACGAGCAGTACTTC | CASTSPASYEQYF
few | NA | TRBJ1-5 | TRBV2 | TGTGCCAGCAGTGGGTTACGGAAGAGCAATCAGCCCCAGCATTTT | CASSGLRKSNQPQHF
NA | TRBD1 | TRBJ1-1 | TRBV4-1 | TGCGCCAGCAAGGGACAGTTGAACACTGAAGCTTTCTTT | CASKGQLNTEAFF
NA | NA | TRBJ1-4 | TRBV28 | TGTGCCAGCAGCCTCCCACCGAGACCGGAGACGGTTAATGAAAAACTGTTTTTT | CASSLPPRPETVNEKLFF
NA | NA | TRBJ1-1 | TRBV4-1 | TGCGCCAGCAGCATACATGCGGGGAACACTGAAGCTTTCTTT | CASSIHAGNTEAFF
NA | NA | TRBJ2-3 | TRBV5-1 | TGCGCCAGCAGCTTGGGGTCCACCACGGGGACAGATACGCAGTATTTT | CASSLGSTTGTDTQYF